These T cell receptor beta chains were read from a single sample in a study of Ad26.COV2.S vaccination and SARS-CoV-2 variants. Libraries were prepared by immunoSEQ multiplex PCR; TCRdb keeps only in-frame clonotypes and omits some of them. The top ten hold around 1.4% of the sample, which has roughly 700,000 clones, 70% to 90% seen once. The sample consisted of peripheral blood, taken in a trial of Ad26.COV2.S vaccine versus placebo. These receptors all come from a person between 18 and 65 years old who received the Ad26.COV2.S COVID-19 vaccine or a placebo. CDR3s include the opening cysteine and the closing phenylalanine or tryptophan. The D gene is left open where the match is weak. Expanded clones are given a class, and other clones once, few, many or no size at all.

v_gene	d_gene	abundance	j_gene	len	CDR3aa	CDR3nt
TRBV19	TRBD1	.	TRBJ1-4	14	CASSGTATNEKLFF	TGTGCCAGTAGTGGGACAGCAACTAATGAAAAACTGTTTTTT
TRBV3-1/TRBV3-2	TRBD1	few	TRBJ2-1	12	CASSQDRAIPFF	TGTGCCAGCAGCCAGGACAGGGCTATTCCGTTCTTC
TRBV18	TRBD2	.	TRBJ2-3	16	CASLPDESGEADTQYF	TGTGCCAGCTTACCAGATGAAAGCGGGGAAGCAGATACGCAGTATTTT
TRBV15	.	.	TRBJ1-5	14	CATSRAGASQPQHF	TGTGCCACCAGCAGAGCAGGGGCGTCTCAGCCCCAGCATTTT
TRBV24-1	.	.	TRBJ1-2	13	CATSDDSEYGYTF	TGTGCCACCAGTGATGACAGTGAGTATGGCTACACCTTC
TRBV6-2/TRBV6-3	.	once	TRBJ2-2	16	CASSPTGRGNTGELFF	TGTGCCAGCAGCCCTACAGGGAGGGGGAACACCGGGGAGCTGTTTTTT
TRBV4-2	.	.	TRBJ2-3	14	CASSQVKRVDTQYF	TGTGCCAGCAGCCAAGTCAAGCGAGTGGATACGCAGTATTTT
TRBV6-5	.	.	TRBJ1-1	14	CASSYGAGVTEAFF	TGTGCCAGCAGTTACGGGGCAGGTGTGACTGAAGCTTTCTTT
TRBV11-2	.	.	TRBJ1-4	14	CASTPGLANEKLFF	TGTGCCAGCACCCCGGGGTTGGCCAATGAAAAACTGTTTTTT
TRBV6-6	.	few	TRBJ2-7	15	CASSYPGQGVHEQYF	TGTGCCAGCAGTTACCCGGGTCAGGGTGTCCACGAGCAGTACTTC